What follows describes a single T cell receptor (beta chain). Its antigen remains unidentified. TCRdb analysed the 5' RACE reads with MiXCR anew, one entry per CDR3 protein. The table shows about 55,000 distinct CDR3 sequences, with more than 15% occurring only once. Study results and caveats: Greatest tumor Treg TCR overlap was with tumor naive CD4+ cells.

CDR1 and CDR2 (germline): DFQATT, SNEGSKA (reference sequence). The CDR3 covers 15 residues. V was clipped by 3 bases and J by 2 bases; unmatched bases: 5. Purified naive CD4+ T cells were depleted of CD25+ Tregs. The source of this sequence is a female donor with breast cancer. Sequences were obtained from naive CD4+ T cells sorted from blood. Specified subset: naive CD4+ T cells, CD4+CD45RA+CD25-. V gene TRBV20-1 combines with J gene TRBJ2-1; 9 nucleotides agree with TRBD1. The CDR3 DNA reads as TGCAGTGCTAGGGAAACAGGGGGCGCCTACAATGAGCAGTTCTTC. Its translation: CSARETGGAYNEQFF.